Listed below are T cell receptor beta chains from one sample, sequenced in a study of CD8+ T cells in alopecia areata. The method was immunoSEQ multiplex PCR; TCRdb's version includes in-frame clones alone and lacks a portion of them. The data hold roughly 180,000 clones, with 53% observed a single time. The sample consisted of CD8+ T cells sorted from blood, taken at week 24, from a patient treated with tofacitinib. These receptor sequences come from a human donor with alopecia areata. The CDR3 runs from the conserved cysteine through the conserved F or W. D genes are given only for firm matches. A row's size may be missing; if present it is once, few, many or a size class.

>TRBV10-3|TRBJ2-3|.|few
CATTTGRNTDTQYF
TGTGCCACCACGACGGGACGGAACACAGATACGCAGTATTTT
>TRBV30|TRBJ2-7|.|.
CAWSVPGRVLSYEQYF
TGTGCCTGGAGTGTACCGGGCAGAGTGCTTTCCTACGAGCAGTACTTC
>TRBV30|TRBJ1-1|TRBD1|.
CAWRTGINTEAFF
TGTGCCTGGCGGACAGGGATCAACACTGAAGCTTTCTTT
>TRBV19|TRBJ1-5|.|.
CASSIHGNQPQHF
TGTGCCAGTAGTATTCATGGCAATCAGCCCCAGCATTTT
>TRBV29-1|TRBJ1-3|.|.
CSAWGDSGNTIYF
TGCAGCGCCTGGGGGGACTCTGGAAACACCATATATTTT
>TRBV6-5|TRBJ1-1|.|.
CASSYGVANTEAFF
TGTGCCAGCAGTTACGGAGTAGCGAACACTGAAGCTTTCTTT
>TRBV4-3|TRBJ2-7|.|.
CASSQDSSYEQYF
TGCGCCAGCAGCCAGGACAGCTCCTACGAGCAGTACTTC
>TRBV7-9|TRBJ2-1|TRBD1|.
CASSYRDRGTNEQFF
TGTGCCAGCAGCTACCGGGACAGGGGTACGAATGAGCAGTTCTTC
>TRBV4-3|TRBJ2-5|.|.
CASSQDSVQETQYF
TGCGCCAGCAGCCAAGATAGTGTGCAAGAGACCCAGTACTTC
>TRBV10-3|TRBJ2-2|.|.
CAISESVEVTGELFF
TGTGCCATCAGTGAGTCGGTCGAAGTCACCGGGGAGCTGTTTTTT
>TRBV2|TRBJ2-7|TRBD2|.
CAIRRTRGAYEQYF
TGTGCCATACGACGGACTAGAGGGGCCTACGAGCAGTACTTC
>TRBV27|TRBJ1-5|.|.
CASSSEQGRQPQHF
TGTGCCAGCAGTTCGGAACAGGGTCGCCAGCCCCAGCATTTT
>TRBV29-1|TRBJ2-1|.|once
CSVEGEKSSYNEQFF
TGCAGCGTTGAAGGTGAGAAGAGCTCCTACAATGAGCAGTTCTTC
>TRBV7-2|TRBJ1-1|.|few
CASSLPGRANTEAFF
TGTGCCAGCAGCTTGCCAGGCCGGGCGAACACTGAAGCTTTCTTT
>TRBV29-1|TRBJ1-2|.|few
CSVGANGYTF
TGCAGCGTTGGGGCGAATGGCTACACCTTC
>TRBV6-5|TRBJ2-6|.|.
CASSPVRANVLTF
TGTGCCAGCAGTCCTGTTAGGGCCAACGTCCTGACTTTC
>TRBV30|TRBJ1-2|.|.
CAWRIMSYGYTF
TGTGCCTGGAGGATCATGAGTTATGGCTACACCTTC
>TRBV21-1|TRBJ2-7|.|.
CASSKKVRTFVEYEQYF
TGTGCCAGCAGCAAAAAAGTACGGACGTTTGTCGAATACGAGCAGTACTTC
>TRBV27|TRBJ2-2|TRBD1|.
CASSLSWGTANTGELFF
TGTGCCAGCAGTTTATCGTGGGGGACAGCGAACACCGGGGAGCTGTTTTTT
>TRBV7-2|TRBJ1-1|.|.
CASSFAPNTEAFF
TGTGCCAGCAGCTTTGCCCCAAACACTGAAGCTTTCTTT
>TRBV30|TRBJ1-2|.|few
CAWSVAASGGYTF
TGTGCCTGGAGTGTAGCGGCAAGTGGAGGCTACACCTTC
>TRBV14|TRBJ2-1|.|.
CASSQRRGEQFF
TGTGCCAGCAGCCAACGGCGGGGCGAGCAGTTCTTC
>TRBV10-3|TRBJ2-2|.|.
CAIRHRDTNTGELFF
TGTGCCATCAGACACCGGGACACCAACACCGGGGAGCTGTTTTTT
>TRBV7-6|TRBJ1-1|TRBD1|.
CASSLGTGGDTEAFF
TGTGCCAGCAGCTTAGGGACAGGGGGAGACACTGAAGCTTTCTTT
>TRBV2|TRBJ2-1|TRBD2|.
CASETSGGPREQFF
TGTGCCAGCGAGACTAGCGGGGGGCCACGTGAGCAGTTCTTC
>TRBV18|TRBJ2-5|.|few
CASSPPLPETQYF
TGTGCCAGCTCACCACCCCTCCCAGAGACCCAGTACTTC
>TRBV30|TRBJ1-1|.|.
CAWSGDSEAFF
TGTGCCTGGAGTGGGGACTCTGAAGCTTTCTTT
>TRBV7-9|TRBJ2-2|.|.
CASTRGTGELFF
TGTGCCAGTACCCGCGGGACCGGGGAGCTGTTTTTT
>TRBV6-6|TRBJ2-3|TRBD1|.
CASSPWDRGVADTQYF
TGTGCCAGCAGTCCATGGGACAGGGGGGTGGCAGATACGCAGTATTTT